This T cell receptor beta chain came from a study of STAT3 mutations in large granular lymphocyte leukemia. About this clone itself: Its matching antigen is unknown.

Overall study results and limits: Every T-cell large granular lymphocyte leukemia patient had at least one immunodominant TCR beta clonotype.

V lost 5 bases to trimming and J lost 5 bases; unmatched junction nucleotides: 8. Looked up from germline, CDR1 is SGHTA and CDR2 is FQGTGA. The CDR3 has 15 residues. TCRbeta libraries averaged around 39,000 productive templates per sample. Method: immunoSEQ multiplex PCR; TCRdb's copy keeps in-frame clones and lacks some. The sample carries about 12,000 clones, approximately 84% recorded once. Sequencing was done on a sample of peripheral blood mononuclear cells. This TCR was sampled from a man between 60 and 75 years old with T-cell large granular lymphocyte leukemia. Some clones in this sample may be carry-over from other donors' samples. This sequence joins TRBV7-3 and TRBJ1-2; 10 bases match TRBD1. The chain's CDR3 is CASSPSGTGAYGYTF. For the CDR3, the DNA is TGTGCCAGCAGCCCCTCCGGGACAGGGGCTTATGGCTACACCTTC.